This T cell receptor beta chain was sequenced during a study of cytomegalovirus exposure and HLA in healthy donors. Whole-study results and caveats: Cytomegalovirus status was reportedly diagnosed by the classifier with high sensitivity and specificity.

The germline V gene encodes CDR1 MNHEY and CDR2 SVGAGI. This CDR3 has 14 residues. Trimming removed 7 bases at V and 1 base at J, with 13 bases between. The table came from immunoSEQ multiplex PCR; TCRdb's copy has only in-frame clones and leaves some out. This repertoire shows about 78,000 clones, about 96% found once; its top ten account for approximately 1.5%. Regarding this clone: The antigen remains undetermined.

The donors formed part of the approximately 120-subject validation cohort, distinct from the roughly 640-subject first cohort. The sequenced sample was PBMCs. The source of this sequence is a man aged 18 to 35 in good health and CMV-seropositive. This chain links TRBV6-5 with TRBJ2-5; D is uncertain. The CDR3 here is CASTLHVGQETQYF. The CDR3 nucleotides are TGTGCCAGCACCCTTCACGTCGGCCAAGAGACCCAGTACTTC.